This T cell receptor (beta chain) was recorded in a study of human T cells and chemical hapten exposure. Overall study: Chiefly female patients presented with alopecia areata, totalis or universalis. Study-wide points: Expanded TCRs showed more large CDR3 clusters than pre-sensitization or healthy control sets.

Individual cDNA molecules had unique molecular identifiers attached to them by the library. Original analysis: Counting gave a median of approximately 97,000 TCRs per sample, with values ranging from roughly 20,000 to 750,000. One entry per CDR3 protein, called by TCRdb with MiXCR from the RACE reads. These V and J calls derive from TCRdb rather than the authors' analysis. The table has some 79,000 distinct CDR3 sequences, 7.5% to 9% seen once. This clonotype was detected ten times or more. The target antigen is unknown. Time point here: patch test 1, 2 weeks after DPC sensitization. Described treatment: therapeutic diphenylcyclopropenone sensitization with weekly scalp DPC. The receptor comes from a woman aged 30 to 39 with alopecia areata. Some clones in this sample may be carry-over from other donors' samples. This sample comprised whole blood, obtained in connection with sensitization to the hapten diphenylcyclopropenone (DPC).

This chain's CDR3 is CASSLAGQGYTGELFF. The CDR3 DNA reads as TGTGCCAGCAGCCTTGCAGGACAAGGCTACACCGGGGAGCTGTTTTTT. The chain combines TRBV7-3 with TRBJ2-2; possible D gene TRBD1, 5 bases. V was cut by 5 bases and J by 3 bases, with 16 bases left in between. This CDR3 is built from 16 residues. From germline, CDR1 is SGHTA and CDR2 FQGTGA.